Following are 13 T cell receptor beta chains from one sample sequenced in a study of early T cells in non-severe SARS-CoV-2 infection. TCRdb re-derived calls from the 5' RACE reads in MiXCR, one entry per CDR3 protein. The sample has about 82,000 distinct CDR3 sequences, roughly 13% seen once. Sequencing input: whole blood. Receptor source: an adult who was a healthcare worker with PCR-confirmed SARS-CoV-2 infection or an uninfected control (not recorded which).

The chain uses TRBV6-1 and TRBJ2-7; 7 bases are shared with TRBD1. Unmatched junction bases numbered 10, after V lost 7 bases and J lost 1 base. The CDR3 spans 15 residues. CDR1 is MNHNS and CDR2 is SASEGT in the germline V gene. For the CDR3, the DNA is TGTGCCAGCAACAAACGACAGGGCGCTTCCTACGAGCAGTACTTC. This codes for CASNKRQGASYEQYF.

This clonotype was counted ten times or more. Written as DNA, the CDR3 is TGCAGTGTCGAGTGGTTCGGTTCCTCTGGAAACACCATATATTTT. It codes for CSVEWFGSSGNTIYF. The genes are TRBV20-1 and TRBJ1-3, with D uncertain. The V gene lost 7 bases and the J gene lost 0 bases, with 16 bases spanning the gap. The CDR3 covers 15 residues. Germline V gives CDR1 DFQATT, CDR2 SNEGSKA (reference sequence).

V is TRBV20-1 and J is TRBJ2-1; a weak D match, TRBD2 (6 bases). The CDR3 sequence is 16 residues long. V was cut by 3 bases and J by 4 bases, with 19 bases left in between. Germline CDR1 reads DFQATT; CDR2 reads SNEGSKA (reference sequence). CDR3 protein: CSARTFSGESYNEQFF. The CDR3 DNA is TGCAGTGCTAGGACCTTCTCGGGGGAGTCATACAATGAGCAGTTCTTC.

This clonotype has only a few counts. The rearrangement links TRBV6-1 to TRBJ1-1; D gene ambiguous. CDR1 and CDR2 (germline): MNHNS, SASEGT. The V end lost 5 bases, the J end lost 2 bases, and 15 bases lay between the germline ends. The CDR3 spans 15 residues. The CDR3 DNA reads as TGTGCCAGCAGTCCCCATCAAGGATTTAACACTGAAGCTTTCTTT. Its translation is CASSPHQGFNTEAFF.

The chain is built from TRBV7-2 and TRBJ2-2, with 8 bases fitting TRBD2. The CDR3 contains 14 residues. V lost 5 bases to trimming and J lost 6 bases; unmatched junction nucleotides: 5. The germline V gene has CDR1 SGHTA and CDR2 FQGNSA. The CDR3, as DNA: TGTGCCAGCAGCACGAGACTAGCGTCCGGGGAGCTGTTTTTT. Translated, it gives CASSTRLASGELFF.

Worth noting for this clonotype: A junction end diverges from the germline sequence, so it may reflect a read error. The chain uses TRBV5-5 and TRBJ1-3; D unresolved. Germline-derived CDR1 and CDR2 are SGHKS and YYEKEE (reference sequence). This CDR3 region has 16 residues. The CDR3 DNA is TGTGCCAGCAGCTTGTGGATCCGGGGATCTGAAAACACCATATATTTT. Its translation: CASSLWIRGSENTIYF.

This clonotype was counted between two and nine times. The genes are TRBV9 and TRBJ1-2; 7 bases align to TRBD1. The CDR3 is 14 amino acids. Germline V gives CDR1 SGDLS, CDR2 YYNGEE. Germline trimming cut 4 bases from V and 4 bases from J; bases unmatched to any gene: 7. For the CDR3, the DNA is TGTGCCAGCAGCCGGGACAGTTTGATCTATGGCTACACCTTC. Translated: CASSRDSLIYGYTF.

CDR3 sequence: CASSISASGGNEQYF. The CDR3 DNA reads TGTGCCAGTAGTATCTCGGCTAGCGGGGGAAACGAGCAGTACTTC. V is TRBV19 and J is TRBJ2-7; 10 bases fit TRBD2. The V gene end was trimmed by 3 bases and the J gene end by 5 bases; junction bases not matched to a gene: 7. This CDR3 contains 15 residues. Germline loops: CDR1 LNHDA, CDR2 SQIVND (reference sequence).

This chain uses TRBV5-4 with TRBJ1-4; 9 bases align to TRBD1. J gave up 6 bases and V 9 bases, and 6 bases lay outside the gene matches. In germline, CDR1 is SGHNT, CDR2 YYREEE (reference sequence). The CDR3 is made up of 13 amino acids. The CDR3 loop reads CATQGARDEKLFF. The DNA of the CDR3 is TGTGCCACACAGGGGGCGCGAGATGAAAAACTGTTTTTT. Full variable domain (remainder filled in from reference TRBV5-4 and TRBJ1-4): ETGVTQSPTHLIKTRGQQVTLRCSSQSGHNTVSWYQQALGQGPQFIFQYYREEENGRGNFPPRFSGLQFPNYSSELNVNALELDDSALYLCATQGARDEKLFFGSGTQLSVL.

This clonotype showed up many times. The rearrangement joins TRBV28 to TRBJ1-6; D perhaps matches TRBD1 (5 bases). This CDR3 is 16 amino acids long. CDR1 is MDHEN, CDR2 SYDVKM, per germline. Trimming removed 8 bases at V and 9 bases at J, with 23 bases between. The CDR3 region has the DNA TGTGCCAGCGGTTCTCAACGACAGAGGGTACGTTCACCCCTCCACTTT. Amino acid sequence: CASGSQRQRVRSPLHF.

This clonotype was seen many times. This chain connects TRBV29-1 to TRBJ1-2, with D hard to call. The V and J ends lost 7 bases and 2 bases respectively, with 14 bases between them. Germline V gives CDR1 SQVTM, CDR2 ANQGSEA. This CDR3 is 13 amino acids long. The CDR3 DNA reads TGCAGCGCCAAAGCTGGGAGAAACTATGGCTACACCTTC. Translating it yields CSAKAGRNYGYTF.

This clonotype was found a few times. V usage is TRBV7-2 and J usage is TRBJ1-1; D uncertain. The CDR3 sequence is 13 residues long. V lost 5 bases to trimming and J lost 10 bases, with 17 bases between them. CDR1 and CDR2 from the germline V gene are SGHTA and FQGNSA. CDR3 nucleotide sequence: TGTGCCAGCAGCATCTCGCCAGGACGAGGAGCTTTCTTT. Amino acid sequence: CASSISPGRGAFF.

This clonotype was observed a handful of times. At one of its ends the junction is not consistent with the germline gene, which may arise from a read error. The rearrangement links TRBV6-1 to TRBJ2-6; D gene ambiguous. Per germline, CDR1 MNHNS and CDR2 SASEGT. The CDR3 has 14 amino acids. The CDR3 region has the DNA TGTGCCAGCAGTAGGAGTTCTGGGTCCAACGTCCTGACTTTC. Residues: CASSRSSGSNVLTF.